This T cell receptor (beta chain) was identified in a study of Graves' ophthalmopathy and Graves' hyperthyroidism (dated by TCRdb to the late 2010s). About the full investigation: Peripheral blood was collected at initial diagnosis, prior to any treatment. The study used signatures of the TCR beta repertoire to tell Graves' ophthalmopathy apart from Graves' hyperthyroidism and to predict which patients would progress to ophthalmopathy. In total, around 140 blood samples were TCR-sequenced: 43 ophthalmopathy, roughly 80 hyperthyroidism and about 17 hyperthyroidism-to-ophthalmopathy patients. A discovery set of 95 to 100 patients (43 ophthalmopathy, about 59 stable hyperthyroidism) was enrolled to explore V-J signatures distinguishing ophthalmopathy from hyperthyroidism. The independent validation cohort included about 19 hyperthyroidism patients plus 17 patients who later progressed from hyperthyroidism to ophthalmopathy. T-cell repertoires of thyroid tissue and blood were compared in several hyperthyroidism patients. After sampling, hyperthyroidism patients received methimazole starting at 30 mg daily, and ophthalmopathy patients received high-dose intravenous methylprednisolone. What the study reported, not specific to this receptor: No statistical method was used to predetermine the sample size, and group allocation was not hidden from the investigators. In validation, the model predicted ophthalmopathy progression with 55% to 71% sensitivity and roughly 72% specificity; some 13 predicted patients were CT-confirmed with GO in a median of about 7.1 months. Among expanded thyroid clonotypes with frequency above 0.001, most also showed up in blood, which suggests that blood repertoires may reflect the thyroid immune response. The 13-signature model separated ophthalmopathy from stable hyperthyroidism with 85% to 90% sensitivity and about 84% specificity in cross-validation, and 80%/75% in the test set.

For repertoire sequencing, the TCR beta CDR3 regions were amplified from RNA transcripts. A first-round RT-PCR used HTBI primers with the Qiagen OneStep RT-PCR kit, followed by a second-round multiplex PCR, size selection and purification. Libraries were sequenced paired-end with 100 bp reads on an Illumina HiSeq2000. The source study handled its data this way. Reads were processed with SOAPnuke, discarding reads with adapters, uncalled bases, mean Phred below 15, or no exact constant-primer or identifier match. High-quality paired reads were merged with COPE v1.2.5. Clonotypes were defined as unique nucleotide sequences and were aligned to IMGT TRB V, D and J references using MiTCR v1.1. Only V-J combinations with frequency above 0.0001 were analysed, covering about 99% of repertoires. For each V-J combination, a TCR clonal expansion and chaos score was defined as the ratio of F50 clonal expansion to chaos observed in the TCRdist matrix. Welch's t-statistics and random forest were used to reduce features to 10 to 15 V-J combinations, which were fed into a naive Bayes classifier. Thyroid-blood repertoire similarity was quantified with the Morisita-Horn index. The raw public reads went through TCRdb reprocessing: fastp at Q25, MiXCR clone calling, in-frame beta chains kept. Every CDR3 protein is listed once, alongside the most common genes and DNA of its rows. These V and J calls are TCRdb output, not the study's own analysis. Here the sample has 600,000 to 950,000 distinct CDR3 sequences; 40% occur a single time. The top ten constitute 40% to 55% of the sample.

Ophthalmopathy patients had moderately to severely active disease, Clinical Activity Score of at least 3, NOSPECS grade of at least 4, and disease duration under 3 months. Anyone with other autoimmune diseases, uncontrolled infections, pregnancy or lactation was excluded from the study. Clinical symptoms, serum thyroxine, TRAb, thyroid ultrasound and orbital computed tomography formed the basis of the diagnosis. PBMCs were isolated from 7.5 to 10 ml of fresh peripheral blood by Ficoll-Paque density gradient centrifugation. Trizol reagent was used to extract the total RNA, and its quality was then checked on an Agilent 2100 Bioanalyzer. With regard to this clonotype: Its antigen is not yet known. One end of the junction does not line up with germline, which may come from a read error.

The CDR3 holds 14 amino acids from the cysteine to the phenylalanine. The retained sequence is limited to the CDR3, 42 bases, with the frame set at the first base. According to the germline V gene, CDR1 reads SGDLS and CDR2 reads YYNGEE. This sequence originates from an adult man with Graves' ophthalmopathy. The rearranged segments are TRBV9 and TRBJ2-2; TRBD2 might be the D gene, on 5 matching bases. The source material was peripheral blood. The CDR3 corresponds to CASSVLGHTGELLF. The DNA sequence reads TGTGCCAGCAGCGTATTAGGCCACACCGGGGAGCTGCTTTTT.